A selection of T cell receptor beta chains follows, all from one sample in a study of T cell repertoires in ileal Crohn's disease. The method was immunoSEQ multiplex PCR; TCRdb's version includes in-frame clones alone and lacks a portion of them. The sample lists about 3,900 clones; around 85% were seen once. Sequenced sample: ileal tissue. Every receptor here comes from an adult with Crohn's disease. CDR3s include the opening cysteine and the closing phenylalanine or tryptophan. D genes are given only for firm matches. Clone size, where shown, is once, few, many, or a class for clones that have expanded.

>TRBV7-2|TRBD1|14|TRBJ1-2|-
CASSWTGANYGYTF
TGTGCCAGCAGCTGGACAGGGGCTAACTATGGCTACACCTTC
>TRBV5-4|-|17|TRBJ1-6|-
CASSWGPKGSYNSPLHF
TGTGCCAGCAGCTGGGGGCCTAAGGGCTCCTATAATTCACCCCTCCACTTT
>TRBV5-1|-|16|TRBJ1-1|-
CASSSTGIFGSPEAFF
TGCGCCAGCAGCTCCACAGGGATCTTTGGGTCCCCTGAAGCTTTCTTT
>TRBV5-1|-|15|TRBJ2-3|once
CASSLDATSTDTQYF
TGCGCCAGCAGCTTGGACGCAACTAGCACAGATACGCAGTATTTT
>TRBV18|-|13|TRBJ1-2|-
CASSPPGGYGYTF
TGTGCCAGCTCGCCCCCCGGGGGCTATGGCTACACCTTC
>TRBV29-1|-|12|TRBJ2-2|-
CSVLRQVRELFF
TGCAGCGTTCTGCGCCAGGTCCGGGAGCTGTTTTTT
>TRBV7-3|-|13|TRBJ2-5|-
CASSRGGRETQYF
TGTGCCAGCAGCCGGGGAGGCCGAGAGACCCAGTACTTC
>TRBV10-3|TRBD2|15|TRBJ2-3|-
CAISLGLAAADTQYF
TGTGCCATCAGCCTCGGACTAGCGGCCGCAGATACGCAGTATTTT
>TRBV16|-|13|TRBJ1-6|-
CASSVRGSSPLHF
TGTGCCAGCAGCGTAAGAGGTAGTTCACCCCTCCACTTT
>TRBV28|-|15|TRBJ2-3|-
CASSSFIRGGDTQYF
TGTGCCAGCAGTTCATTTATTAGGGGGGGAGATACGCAGTATTTT
>TRBV5-4|-|15|TRBJ1-1|-
CASSPQGNLNTEAFF
TGTGCCAGCAGCCCACAGGGTAACTTGAACACTGAAGCTTTCTTT